This TCR beta chain was captured by sequencing in a study of blood T cell repertoires in COVID-19. Some clones are missing from TCRdb's copy, which holds only in-frame ones; the method was immunoSEQ multiplex PCR. Among 140,000 to 150,000 clones, about 89% were seen once, and the ten largest hold over 2.5%. The sample consisted of peripheral blood. The clonotype comes from a man aged 60-69 years with active or convalescent COVID-19.

CDR3 in amino acids: CASSLQSSTDTQYF. The CDR3 coding sequence is TGTGCCAGCAGCCTCCAAAGCAGCACAGATACGCAGTATTTT. J is TRBJ2-3 and V is TRBV5-5; the D is unclear. The CDR3 has 14 amino acids. Germline CDR1 and CDR2: SGHKS and YYEKEE (reference sequence). Trimming took 4 bases from V and 0 from J, leaving 9 bases between them.